The 7 T cell receptor beta chains given below trace back to one sample, sequenced in a study of blood T cell repertoires in COVID-19. Generated by immunoSEQ multiplex PCR, the TCRdb table keeps only in-frame clones and is missing some. There are over 150,000 clones in the sample; 80% to 90% occur only once, and roughly 13% lies in the top ten. Sequencing was carried out using peripheral blood. The receptors come from a human donor in a cohort sampled during active COVID-19.

The J gene is TRBJ2-2, the V gene TRBV6-1; 9 bases fit TRBD2. The CDR3 totals 15 residues. CDR1 is MNHNS and CDR2 is SASEGT in the germline V gene. V was clipped by 4 bases and J by 4 bases; unmatched bases: 4. Written as DNA, the CDR3 is TGTGCCAGCAGTGTAGCGGGAGTGGTCACCGGGGAGCTGTTTTTT. As protein: CASSVAGVVTGELFF.

The J gene is TRBJ2-1, the V gene TRBV5-6; TRBD2 matches at 13 bases. This CDR3 region has 17 residues. The V gene's germline CDR1 is SGHDT and CDR2 YYEEEE. Losses at the gene ends were 4 bases for V and 1 base for J; bases not matched to a gene: 5. This CDR3 is CASSRRTSGSSYNEQFF. CDR3 DNA sequence: TGTGCCAGCAGCCGTCGGACTAGCGGGAGTTCCTACAATGAGCAGTTCTTC.

The rearrangement links TRBV10-1 to TRBJ2-2; D remains ambiguous. Trimming left V 4 bases short and J 5 bases short, with 11 bases between. CDR1 WNHNN and CDR2 SYGVQD come from the germline V gene (reference sequence). The CDR3 contains 14 residues. CDR3 loop: CASSVQASTGELFF. The CDR3 DNA reads TGCGCCAGCAGTGTTCAGGCGTCGACCGGGGAGCTGTTTTTT.

The gene calls are TRBV18 and TRBJ2-1, with 8 bases aligning to TRBD2. V lost 8 bases to trimming and J lost 3 bases; unmatched junction nucleotides: 15. CDR3 size: 17 residues. From germline, CDR1 is KGHSH and CDR2 LQKENI. CDR3 amino acids: CASRRAAGTSGYNEQFF. The CDR3 DNA reads TGTGCCAGCCGTCGGGCAGCCGGGACTAGTGGCTACAATGAGCAGTTCTTC. The variable domain in full, completed from reference TRBV18 and TRBJ2-1, reads NAGVMQNPRHLVRRRGQEARLRCSPMKGHSHVYWYRQLPEEGLKFMVYLQKENIIDESGMPKERFSAEFPKEGPSILRIQQVVRGDSAAYFCASRRAAGTSGYNEQFFGPGTRLTVL.

This clone was picked up many times. V is TRBV19 and J is TRBJ2-7; 8 bases are shared with TRBD1. J lost 5 bases, V lost 5 bases, and 8 bases had no gene match. CDR1 LNHDA and CDR2 SQIVND come from the germline V gene (reference sequence). The CDR3 spans 14 residues. CDR3 loop: CASSSDDRGHEQYF. DNA for the CDR3: TGTGCCAGTAGTTCCGACGACAGGGGCCACGAGCAGTACTTC.

The chain combines TRBV28 with TRBJ2-7; 12 bases fit TRBD2. The CDR3 runs 15 residues. V was pared by 5 bases and J by 5 bases, with 7 bases of the junction left unmatched. Germline V gene sequence: CDR1 MDHEN, CDR2 SYDVKM. This CDR3 reads CASSTTTSGSHEQYF. CDR3 nucleotides: TGTGCCAGCAGTACAACGACTAGCGGGAGCCACGAGCAGTACTTC.

The chain has TRBV10-3 and TRBJ1-6; 8 positions agree with TRBD1. Germline V CDR1 and CDR2: ENHRY, SYGVKD. The CDR3 has 15 residues. Germline trimming cut 5 bases from V and 10 bases from J; bases unmatched to any gene: 10. CDR3 sequence reads: CAISTTGTGRSPLHF. In nucleotides, the CDR3 is TGTGCCATCAGTACAACCGGGACAGGTCGGTCACCCCTCCACTTT.